This note documents a single T cell receptor beta chain sequence. Its cognate antigen is unknown. This CDR3 comprises 15 residues. Germline values: CDR1 SGHNT, CDR2 YENEEA. Trimming removed 3 bases from V and 5 bases from J; junction bases left unmatched: 8. These data are taken from a study of cytomegalovirus exposure and HLA in healthy donors. Study-wide points: High specificity and sensitivity for cytomegalovirus status were reported for the classifier. A previous analysis found most TCR beta V segments productive roughly 87% or roughly 30% of the time. The study flagged 150 to 200 TCR beta chains as cytomegalovirus-associated.

The PCR used 60 Vbeta and 13 Jbeta primers. The data were produced by immunoSEQ multiplex PCR, yet TCRdb's version contains in-frame clones alone and is incomplete. The sample lists 100,000 to 150,000 clones; roughly 10% were seen once. The sequence was obtained from a woman aged 18-35 years in good health and CMV-seropositive. Sequenced: PBMCs. The chain couples TRBV11-3 to TRBJ2-7; 9 bases align to TRBD2. The CDR3 region is CASSFVAGARNEQYF. The DNA for the CDR3 is TGTGCCAGCAGCTTTGTAGCGGGAGCGCGAAACGAGCAGTACTTC.